The clone carrying this TCR beta chain has ten or more counts. Its cognate antigen is unknown. Germline V CDR1 and CDR2: MGHRA, YSYEKL. Trimming cost V 4 bases and J 7 bases, with 10 bases left between them. The length of the CDR3 is 12 residues. The source of the sample is a study of T cell repertoires in cytomegalovirus infection. Findings and caveats of the study: Dominating the ex vivo response were HLA-C-restricted CMV-specific TCR beta clonotypes. Cumulative frequency (of public TCR beta family members) identified carriers of CMV plus the relevant HLA.

TCRdb recomputed calls from the reads with MiXCR, one row per CDR3 protein. The data contain 700,000 to 950,000 distinct CDR3 sequences, approximately 32% of them seen just once; the ten biggest clones take up 9.5% to 15%. This rearrangement joins TRBV4-1 to TRBJ1-2, with D possibly TRBD1 on 5 matching bases. The material was cultured CD8+ T cells from PBMCs, obtained from culture after CMV antigen stimulation. This TCR came from a human donor in good health (CMV status not recorded). Some clones in this sample may be carry-over from other donors' samples. CDR3 residues: CASSLLGGGYTF. CDR3 nucleotide sequence: TGCGCCAGCAGCCTCCTTGGGGGTGGCTACACCTTC.